The 8 T cell receptor beta chains listed next were all sequenced from one sample in a study of siplizumab effects on memory and regulatory T cells. Using immunoSEQ multiplex PCR, the repertoire was profiled, and TCRdb retains in-frame clones only, with some absent. The data contain 80,000 to 95,000 clones, 85% to 95% of them singletons. The specimen sequenced was CD8+ T cells sorted from blood. The origin of the receptors is a human donor in good health.

This chain links TRBV4-2 with TRBJ2-7, with TRBD2 matching 14 bases. V trimming: 2 bases; J trimming: 5 bases; junction bases outside the gene matches: 5. CDR1 and CDR2 (germline): LGHNA, YNFKEQ. This CDR3 region has 16 residues. CDR3 in DNA: TGTGCCAGCAGCCAAAGGGGACTAGCGGGAGAACACGAGCAGTACTTC. This gives the protein CASSQRGLAGEHEQYF.

V and J are TRBV6-6 and TRBJ1-5; D is uncertain. This CDR3 spans 15 amino acids. The V end was cut by 6 bases, the J end by 0 bases, with 12 bases between. Germline V CDR1 and CDR2: MNHNY, SVGAGI (reference sequence). The CDR3 loop is CASRAGVGSNQPQHF. In DNA, the CDR3 is TGTGCCAGCAGAGCGGGAGTGGGTAGCAATCAGCCCCAGCATTTT.

The rearrangement joins TRBV20-1 to TRBJ2-1; D remains ambiguous. The germline gives CDR1 DFQATT, CDR2 SNEGSKA (reference sequence). There are 10 residues in the CDR3. Deletions cut 6 bases from V and 9 bases from J, with 9 bases between. CDR3 DNA: TGCAGTGCCGTCGCTGGTGAGCAGTTCTTC. The encoded protein is CSAVAGEQFF.

The chain has TRBV29-1 and TRBJ2-5; D ambiguous. This CDR3 spans 9 amino acids. The ends were cut back, 8 bases at V and 4 bases at J, with 5 bases in the middle. Per germline, CDR1 SQVTM and CDR2 ANQGSEA. The CDR3 nucleotides read TGCAGCTTCGGAGAGACCCAGTACTTC. Protein product: CSFGETQYF.

The genes are TRBV9 and TRBJ1-1; D ambiguous. Trimming took off 0 bases at V and 1 base at J, with 7 bases between the two ends. Germline V CDR1 and CDR2: SGDLS, YYNGEE. This CDR3 contains 14 residues. The CDR3 bases are TGTGCCAGCAGCGTAGGGTCCAGGAACACTGAAGCTTTCTTT. This codes for CASSVGSRNTEAFF.

This rearrangement joins TRBV19 to TRBJ1-2; weak D call: TRBD1 (6 bases). Germline loops: CDR1 LNHDA, CDR2 SQIVND (reference sequence). V was pared by 5 bases and J by 4 bases, with 14 bases between. This CDR3 has 14 residues. The CDR3 loop reads CASSGWGGRYGYTF. Written as DNA, the CDR3 is TGTGCCAGTAGTGGGTGGGGGGGCCGCTATGGCTACACCTTC.

The chain joins TRBV9 to TRBJ2-5, with TRBD2 as a possible D gene (6 bases). The CDR3 totals 16 residues. Germline CDR1 SGDLS, CDR2 YYNGEE. Trimming stripped 0 bases from V and 4 bases from J, with 16 bases between. CDR3: CASSVVEGELGETQYF. As DNA, the CDR3 is TGTGCCAGCAGCGTAGTGGAGGGAGAACTTGGAGAGACCCAGTACTTC.

The CDR3 nucleotides read TGTGCCAGCAGCAGCCATGACCACCCGAGGGCCGAGCAGTACTTC. Encoded protein: CASSSHDHPRAEQYF. The rearrangement links TRBV21-1 to TRBJ2-7; the table gives TRBD2 as D, unverified against the DNA. TRBV21-1 is a documented pseudogene. The CDR3 runs to 15 residues.